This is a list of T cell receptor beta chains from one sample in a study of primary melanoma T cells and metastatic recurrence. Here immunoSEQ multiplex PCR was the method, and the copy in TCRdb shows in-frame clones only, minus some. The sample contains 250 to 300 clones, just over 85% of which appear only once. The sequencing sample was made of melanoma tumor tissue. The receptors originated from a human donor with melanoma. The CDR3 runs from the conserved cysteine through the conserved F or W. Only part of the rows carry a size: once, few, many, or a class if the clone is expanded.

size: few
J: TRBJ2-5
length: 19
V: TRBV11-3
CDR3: CASSPDNLAGGQGGKTQYF

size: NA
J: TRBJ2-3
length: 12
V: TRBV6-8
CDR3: CASSSLADTQYF

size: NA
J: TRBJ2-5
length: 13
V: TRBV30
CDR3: CAWTRGGQETQYF

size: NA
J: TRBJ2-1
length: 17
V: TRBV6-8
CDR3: CASSYSTSEASGGEQFF

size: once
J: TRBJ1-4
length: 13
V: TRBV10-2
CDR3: CASSTGGGEKLFF

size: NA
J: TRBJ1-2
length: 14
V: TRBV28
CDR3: CASGQGRLRDGYTF

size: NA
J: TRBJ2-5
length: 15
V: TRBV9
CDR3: CASSVGPITEGTQYF

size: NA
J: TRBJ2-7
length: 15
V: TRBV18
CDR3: CASSPPSDRTYEQYF

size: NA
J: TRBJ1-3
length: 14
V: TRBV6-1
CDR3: CASSEGEWRNTIYF

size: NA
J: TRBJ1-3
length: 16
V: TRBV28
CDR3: CASSLASGYYGNTIYF

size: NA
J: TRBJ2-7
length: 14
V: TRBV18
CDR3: CASSAGQGPYEQYF

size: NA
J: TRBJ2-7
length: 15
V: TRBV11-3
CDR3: CASSLSQGSGGEQYF

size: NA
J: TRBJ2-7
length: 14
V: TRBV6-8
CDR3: CASRKRALSPEQYF

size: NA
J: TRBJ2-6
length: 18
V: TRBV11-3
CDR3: CASAHSVLAQSRANVLTF

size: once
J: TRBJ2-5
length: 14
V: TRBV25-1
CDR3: CASSERGHQETQYF

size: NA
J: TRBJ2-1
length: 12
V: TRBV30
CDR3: CAWSVGLSEQFF

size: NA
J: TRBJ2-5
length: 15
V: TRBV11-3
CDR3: CASSPTGLAEETQYF

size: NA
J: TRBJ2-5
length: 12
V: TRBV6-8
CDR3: CASSYRRETQYF

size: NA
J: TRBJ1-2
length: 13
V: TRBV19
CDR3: CASSISGPYGYTF

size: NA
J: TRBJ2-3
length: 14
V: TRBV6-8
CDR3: CAIRERGDLDTQYF

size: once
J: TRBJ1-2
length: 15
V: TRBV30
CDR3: CAWILGQGNLVGYTF

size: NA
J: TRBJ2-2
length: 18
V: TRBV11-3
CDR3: CASSERVVGQGGTGELFF

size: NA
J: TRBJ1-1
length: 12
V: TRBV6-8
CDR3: CASSYGDSRAFF

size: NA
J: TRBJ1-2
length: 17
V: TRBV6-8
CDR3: CAISTTPPLTANYGYTF

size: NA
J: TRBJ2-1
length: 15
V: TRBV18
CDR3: CASSPFGGQDNEQFF

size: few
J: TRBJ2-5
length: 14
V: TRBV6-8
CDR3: CAVGVQSAQETQYF

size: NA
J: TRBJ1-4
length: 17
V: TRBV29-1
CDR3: CSPHPAQGPATNEKLFF

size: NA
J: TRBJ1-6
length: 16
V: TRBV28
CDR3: CASSLPRGAGNSPLHF

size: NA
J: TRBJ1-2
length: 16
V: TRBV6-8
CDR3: CASSQPSTVQGNGYTF

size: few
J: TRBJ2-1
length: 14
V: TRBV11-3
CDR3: CASSLGLDYNEQFF

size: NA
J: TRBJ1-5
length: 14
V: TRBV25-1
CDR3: CASSEQVSNQPQHF

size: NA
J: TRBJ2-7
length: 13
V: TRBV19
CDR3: CATNPGAPYEQYF

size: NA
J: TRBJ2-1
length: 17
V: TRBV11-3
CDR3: CASSFPLAGATNNEQFF

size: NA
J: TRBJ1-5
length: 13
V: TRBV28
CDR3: CASVRGESQPQHF

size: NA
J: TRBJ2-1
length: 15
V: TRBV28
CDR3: CASSSPGQGSNEQFF

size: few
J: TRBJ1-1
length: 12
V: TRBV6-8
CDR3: CATGTETGKAFF

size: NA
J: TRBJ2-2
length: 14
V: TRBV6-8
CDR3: CASSASGGVGELFF

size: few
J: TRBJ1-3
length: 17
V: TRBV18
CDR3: CASSLSQQGPSGNTIYF

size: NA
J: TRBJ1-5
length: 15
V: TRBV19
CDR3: CASRSQIGRNQPQHF

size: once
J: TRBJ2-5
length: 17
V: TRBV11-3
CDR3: CASSELAGSGSGETQYF

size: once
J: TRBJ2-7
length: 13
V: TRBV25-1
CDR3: CASRAAGSYEQYF

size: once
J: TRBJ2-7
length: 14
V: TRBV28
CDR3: CASRGDGQLREQYF

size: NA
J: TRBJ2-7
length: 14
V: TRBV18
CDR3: CASSPRQGTYEQYF

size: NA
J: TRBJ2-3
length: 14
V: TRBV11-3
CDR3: CASSPRGGRHTQYF

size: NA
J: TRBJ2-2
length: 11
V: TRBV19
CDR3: CASSIYGELFF

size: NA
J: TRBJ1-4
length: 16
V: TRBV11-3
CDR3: CASSHTRDGPNEKLFF

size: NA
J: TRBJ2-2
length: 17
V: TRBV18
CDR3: CASSPRTGGLNTGELFF

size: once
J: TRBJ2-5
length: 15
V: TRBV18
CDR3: CASSKTGTGGETQYF